The 13 T cell receptor beta chains presented below share a single source sample, sequenced in a study of identical twins. MiXCR, applied by TCRdb to the 5' RACE reads, yields one record per CDR3 protein. Of 400,000 to 550,000 distinct CDR3 sequences in the sample, 24% are singletons; the top ten hold 2.9%. This same sample was also part of a study on T cells expressing NK-cell markers.

Input material: CD4+ T cells sorted from blood. Source of these receptors: a woman aged 18-29 years in good health.

This clonotype was picked up a small number of times. The chain has TRBV6-1 and TRBJ2-1, with TRBD1 matching 8 bases. J lost 2 bases, V lost 3 bases, and 3 bases had no gene match. CDR1 and CDR2 (germline): MNHNS, SASEGT. The CDR3 spans 15 residues. The CDR3 sequence: CASSDRTGPYNEQFF. The CDR3 nucleotides are TGTGCCAGCAGTGATAGGACAGGGCCCTACAATGAGCAGTTCTTC.

This chain links TRBV20-1 with TRBJ2-1, with D perhaps matching TRBD2 (6 bases). V shed 3 bases and J shed 2 bases, with 14 bases lying between them. The CDR3 sequence is 15 residues long. The germline V gene encodes CDR1 DFQATT and CDR2 SNEGSKA (reference sequence). The CDR3 is CSARQRAYPYNEQFF. CDR3 coding DNA: TGCAGTGCTAGGCAGCGGGCTTACCCCTACAATGAGCAGTTCTTC.

Concerning this clonotype itself: Compared with germline, one end of the junction differs, possibly owing to a read error. The chain is built from TRBV5-1 and TRBJ2-7; 9 bases line up with TRBD1. CDR1 and CDR2 (germline): SGHRS, YFSETQ. The CDR3 covers 14 residues. The CDR3 spells CASNLGTGMYEQYF. The CDR3 bases are TGCGCCAGCAACTTGGGGACAGGGATGTACGAGCAGTACTTC. Drawing the rest from reference TRBV5-1 and TRBJ2-7, the complete variable domain is KAGVTQTPRYLIKTRGQQVTLSCSPISGHRSVSWYQQTPGQGLQFLFEYFSETQRNKGNFPGRFSGRQFSNSRSEMNVSTLELGDSALYLCASNLGTGMYEQYFGPGTRLTVT.

The V and J genes are TRBV5-1 and TRBJ2-7; the D gene is possibly TRBD1 (6 bases). Germline assignment: CDR1 SGHRS and CDR2 YFSETQ. V was clipped by 3 bases and J by 7 bases, with 8 bases between them. The CDR3 consists of 11 residues. The CDR3 sequence: CASSYGQEQYF. The DNA for the CDR3 is TGCGCCAGCAGCTACGGACAGGAGCAGTACTTC.

The CDR3: CSARDPGSFNEQFF. The DNA for the CDR3 is TGCAGTGCTAGAGATCCTGGTAGCTTCAATGAGCAGTTCTTC. This sequence joins TRBV20-1 and TRBJ2-1; D gene unclear. V dropped 0 bases and J dropped 6 bases, with 12 bases sitting between them. Germline V gene sequence: CDR1 DFQATT, CDR2 SNEGSKA (reference sequence). This CDR3 has 14 amino acids.

The gene calls are TRBV7-2 and TRBJ2-3; possibly TRBD1 for D (6 bases). Per germline, CDR1 SGHTA and CDR2 FQGNSA. Trimming removed 1 base from V and 0 bases from J, with 8 bases in between. The CDR3 contains 15 residues. CDR3: CASSLGTASTDTQYF. The CDR3 nucleotides are TGTGCCAGCAGCTTAGGGACAGCTAGCACAGATACGCAGTATTTT. The full variable domain, with the rest looked up from reference TRBV7-2 and TRBJ2-3, is GAGVSQSPSNKVTEKGKDVELRCDPISGHTALYWYRQSLGQGLEFLIYFQGNSAPDKSGLPSDRFSAERTGGSVSTLTIQRTQQEDSAVYLCASSLGTASTDTQYFGPGTRLTVL.

The chain has TRBV5-1 and TRBJ2-3; no reliable D call. This CDR3 region has 15 residues. Trimming pared 4 bases from V and 0 bases from J, leaving 12 bases between. Germline V gene sequence: CDR1 SGHRS, CDR2 YFSETQ. The CDR3 region has the DNA TGCGCCAGCAGCCCCCCAGAGCTAAGCACAGATACGCAGTATTTT. This translates into CASSPPELSTDTQYF.

The V call is TRBV12-3 or TRBV12-4, the J call TRBJ1-5, with 8 bases that match TRBD1. The CDR3 is 15 residues long. With 9 bases clipped from V and 0 bases from J, the junction kept 7 bases outside the gene matches. The CDR3 region has the DNA TGTGCCAGTGGGACAGGATTCTATAGCAATCAGCCCCAGCATTTT. This sequence encodes CASGTGFYSNQPQHF.

This clonotype turned up a few times. This chain links TRBV20-1 with TRBJ2-2, with D unresolved. V was cut by 4 bases and J by 1 base, with 7 bases left in between. The CDR3 covers 13 residues. Germline-derived CDR1 and CDR2 are DFQATT and SNEGSKA (reference sequence). The CDR3 reads CSAKDLNTGELFF. CDR3 nucleotide sequence: TGCAGTGCTAAGGACCTGAACACCGGGGAGCTGTTTTTT.

This clonotype was seen a few times. The chain recombines TRBV9 with TRBJ1-1; possible D gene TRBD1, 5 bases. V lost 4 bases and J lost 1, with 14 bases in between. This CDR3 is built from 15 residues. Germline loops: CDR1 SGDLS, CDR2 YYNGEE. CDR3 nucleotide sequence: TGTGCCAGCAGCTACGAGGACGGGGGGAACACTGAAGCTTTCTTT. Translating gives CASSYEDGGNTEAFF. The entire variable domain, with the rest obtained from reference TRBV9 and TRBJ1-1, is as follows: DSGVTQTPKHLITATGQRVTLRCSPRSGDLSVYWYQQSLDQGLQFLIQYYNGEERAKGNILERFSAQQFPDLHSELNLSSLELGDSALYFCASSYEDGGNTEAFFGQGTRLTVV.

This clonotype appeared a few times. The chain employs TRBV20-1 and TRBJ2-3, with a weak D call TRBD2 (5 bases). Germline V gives CDR1 DFQATT, CDR2 SNEGSKA (reference sequence). The CDR3 has 15 amino acids. The germline V and J ends were trimmed by 2 bases and 3 bases, with 15 bases remaining between them. CDR3 amino acids: CSARPLEWTTDTQYF. CDR3 DNA sequence: TGCAGTGCTAGACCCCTAGAATGGACTACAGATACGCAGTATTTT.

This clonotype was counted only a few times. The V and J genes are TRBV11-2 and TRBJ2-5; 11 bases fit TRBD2. Germline CDR1 is SGHAT and CDR2 is FQNNGV. V lost 4 bases, J lost 5 bases, and 3 bases stayed unmatched. The CDR3 length is 14 residues. CDR3 sequence (DNA): TGTGCCAGCAGCTCTAGCGGGAGGTCGGAGACCCAGTACTTC. The encoded protein is CASSSSGRSETQYF.

J is TRBJ1-1 and V is TRBV12-3 or TRBV12-4, with a tentative D call TRBD1 (5 bases). The CDR3 spans 14 residues. Trimming left V 2 bases short and J 6 bases short, with 13 bases between. CDR3 sequence (DNA): TGTGCCAGCAGTTTACAGGGAATCGGCGCTGAAGCTTTCTTT. Translating gives CASSLQGIGAEAFF.